This entry lists 25 T cell receptor beta chains sequenced from one sample in a study of chemoradiotherapy in HPV16-positive cancers. The table came from immunoSEQ multiplex PCR; TCRdb's copy has only in-frame clones and leaves some out. The repertoire includes about 25,000 clones, just over 90% of them detected once, and roughly 23% sits in the top ten. The starting material was blood, obtained from a patient who underwent chemoradiotherapy. Receptors originate from a human donor with HPV-associated anogenital cancer.

This clone was detected a few times. This chain links TRBV5-5 with TRBJ1-2; perhaps TRBD1 as D (6 bases). V gave up 4 bases and J gave up 2 bases, with 15 bases separating them. Germline CDR1 SGHKS, CDR2 YYEKEE (reference sequence). The CDR3 covers 15 residues. CDR3 sequence reads: CASSPGGGRNYGYTF. The CDR3 coding sequence is TGTGCCAGCAGCCCTGGAGGGGGGCGGAACTATGGCTACACCTTC.

The chain recombines TRBV6-5 with TRBJ2-4, with D perhaps matching TRBD2 (5 bases). V lost 0 bases and J lost 4, with 7 bases in between. The CDR3 sequence is 14 residues long. Germline CDR1 MNHEY, CDR2 SVGAGI. The CDR3 DNA follows: TGTGCCAGCAGTTACTCGGGGAGTAAAAACATTCAGTACTTC. Translating gives CASSYSGSKNIQYF.

This rearrangement joins TRBV28 to TRBJ1-4; D gene uncertain. Trimming removed 10 bases at V and 5 bases at J, with 14 bases between. Germline loops: CDR1 MDHEN, CDR2 SYDVKM. The CDR3 sequence is 13 residues long. For the CDR3, the DNA is TGTGCCACGGGATCGTCTGTGAATGAAAAACTGTTTTTT. Translating it yields CATGSSVNEKLFF.

The V and J genes are TRBV28 and TRBJ2-2; 7 positions match TRBD1. Germline V gene data show CDR1 as MDHEN and CDR2 as SYDVKM. Germline trimming cut 4 bases from V and 6 bases from J; bases unmatched to any gene: 14. This CDR3 comprises 17 residues. In nucleotides, the CDR3 is TGTGCCAGCAGTTCCCCTCCCGGGACAGACGGGTCCGGGGAGCTGTTTTTT. Protein product: CASSSPPGTDGSGELFF.

V usage is TRBV7-2 and J usage is TRBJ2-2, with TRBD1 matching 8 bases. Germline-derived CDR1 and CDR2 are SGHTA and FQGNSA. The junction had 10 bases not matched to a gene; V was cut back by 6 bases and J by 1 base. The CDR3 is made up of 17 amino acids. The CDR3 DNA reads as TGTGCCAGCAGTCAGCGGACAGGGTACCTGAACACCGGGGAGCTGTTTTTT. It yields the protein CASSQRTGYLNTGELFF. Full variable domain (missing parts from reference TRBV7-2 and TRBJ2-2): GAGVSQSPSNKVTEKGKDVELRCDPISGHTALYWYRQSLGQGLEFLIYFQGNSAPDKSGLPSDRFSAERTGGSVSTLTIQRTQQEDSAVYLCASSQRTGYLNTGELFFGEGSRLTVL.

The CDR3 DNA reads TGTGCCTGGGGGAGGTGGCCAACTAATGAAAAACTGTTTTTT. Translation gives CAWGRWPTNEKLFF. The gene calls are TRBV30 and TRBJ1-4; D uncertain. The germline V gene encodes CDR1 GTSNPN and CDR2 SVGIG (reference sequence). The germline V and J ends were trimmed by 5 bases and 0 bases, with 10 bases remaining between them. CDR3 length: 14 amino acids.

The genes are TRBV27 and TRBJ1-4, with no clear D. This CDR3 spans 14 amino acids. V was trimmed by 1 base and J by 0 bases, leaving 3 bases between them. Germline V CDR1 and CDR2: MNHEY, SMNVEV (reference sequence). In DNA form, the CDR3 reads TGTGCCAGCAGTTTATTCCCAACTAATGAAAAACTGTTTTTT. As protein: CASSLFPTNEKLFF.

V gene TRBV5-1 combines with J gene TRBJ2-6; D remains unclear. The CDR3 is 13 amino acids. Trimming shortened V by 5 bases and J by 0 bases, and 3 bases separated the two germline ends. The germline CDR1 and CDR2 sequences are SGHRS and YFSETQ. The CDR3 reads CASRFSGANVLTF. CDR3 DNA: TGCGCCAGCAGGTTCTCTGGGGCCAACGTCCTGACTTTC.

The chain carries TRBV4-1 and TRBJ2-1, with D unclear. The length of the CDR3 is 14 residues. CDR1 and CDR2 (germline): MGHRA, YSYEKL. Between the trimmed V and J ends, which lost 0 bases and 8 bases, there was a span of 11 bases. The DNA for the CDR3 is TGCGCCAGCAGCCAAGAGTTAGCTTACGATGAGCAGTTCTTC. It encodes CASSQELAYDEQFF.

The J gene is TRBJ2-6, the V gene TRBV5-6; D unresolved. This CDR3 comprises 16 residues. Trimming removed 3 bases from V and 0 bases from J, with 10 bases in between. Germline lookup yields CDR1 SGHDT and CDR2 YYEEEE. The CDR3 spells CASSSSLRSGANVLTF. In nucleotides, the CDR3 is TGTGCCAGCAGCTCCTCACTGCGCTCTGGGGCCAACGTCCTGACTTTC. Using reference TRBV5-6 and TRBJ2-6 for the parts outside the CDR3, the full variable domain is DAGVTQSPTHLIKTRGQQVTLRCSPKSGHDTVSWYQQALGQGPQFIFQYYEEEERQRGNFPDRFSGHQFPNYSSELNVNALLLGDSALYLCASSSSLRSGANVLTFGAGSRLTVL.

V and J are TRBV18 and TRBJ2-5; D is unresolved. The V and J ends lost 4 bases and 2 bases respectively, with 5 bases between them. The CDR3 consists of 12 residues. The germline V gene has CDR1 KGHSH and CDR2 LQKENI. In nucleotides, the CDR3 is TGTGCCAGCTCACGCCTACAAGAGACCCAGTACTTC. Protein product: CASSRLQETQYF.

The rearrangement uses TRBV9 and TRBJ2-6; unclear D gene. From germline, CDR1 is SGDLS and CDR2 YYNGEE. The V gene lost 4 bases and the J gene lost 4 bases, with 6 bases spanning the gap. The CDR3 loop spans 13 amino acids. The CDR3 region is CASSLPGANVLTF. The CDR3 DNA is TGTGCCAGCAGCCTCCCCGGGGCCAACGTCCTGACTTTC.

J is TRBJ2-5 and V is TRBV5-1, with D perhaps matching TRBD1 or TRBD2 (6 bases each). Per the germline V gene, CDR1 is SGHRS and CDR2 is YFSETQ. The CDR3 runs 15 residues. V gave up 0 bases and J gave up 0 bases, with 9 bases separating them. CDR3 protein: CASSLGGTNQETQYF. Written as DNA, the CDR3 is TGCGCCAGCAGCTTGGGCGGGACAAACCAAGAGACCCAGTACTTC.

The chain employs TRBV5-1 and TRBJ2-7; D unclear. CDR3 length: 13 residues. Trimming left V 4 bases short and J 5 bases short, with 13 bases between. Germline V gives CDR1 SGHRS, CDR2 YFSETQ. The CDR3 sequence is CASSQQEIDEQYF. The CDR3 nucleotides are TGCGCCAGCAGCCAGCAGGAAATTGACGAGCAGTACTTC.

The CDR3 coding sequence is TGTGCCTGGAGTGCCGGGGCCACTGAAGCTTTCTTT. Translation gives CAWSAGATEAFF. The V call is TRBV30, the J call TRBJ1-1; D might be TRBD1 (5 bases). CDR3 size: 12 residues. CDR1 and CDR2 from the germline V gene are GTSNPN and SVGIG (reference sequence). Trimming shortened V by 1 base and J by 4 bases, and 7 bases separated the two germline ends.

Here the CDR3 reads CASSQDVAVNTDTQYF. The CDR3, as DNA: TGCGCCAGCAGCCAAGACGTAGCGGTGAACACAGATACGCAGTATTTT. The rearrangement links TRBV4-3 to TRBJ2-3; tentative D call: TRBD2 (6 bases). The V gene's germline CDR1 is LGHNA and CDR2 YSLEER. This CDR3 has 16 residues. The ends were cut back, 0 bases at V and 2 bases at J, with 12 bases in the middle.

The J gene is TRBJ2-7, the V gene TRBV14; TRBD1 aligns across 7 bases. The CDR3 is 15 amino acids. J gave up 2 bases and V 4 bases, and 8 bases lay outside the gene matches. Germline CDR1 SGHDN, CDR2 FVKESK. CDR3 sequence: CASSRFDRAPYEQYF. The CDR3 bases are TGTGCCAGCAGCCGCTTCGACAGGGCCCCCTACGAGCAGTACTTC.

In its sample, this clone is medium-sized (0.01 to 0.1%). This rearrangement joins TRBV18 to TRBJ1-2, with 7 bases identical to TRBD1. The CDR3 totals 13 residues. The germline V gene has CDR1 KGHSH and CDR2 LQKENI. V lost 6 bases and J lost 7; bases outside the gene matches: 8. The CDR3, as DNA: TGTGCCAGCTCTCGAGACAGGGAGGGTGGCTACACCTTC. This translates into CASSRDREGGYTF.

J is TRBJ1-1 and V is TRBV5-6; 7 nucleotides agree with TRBD1. Germline V gene sequence: CDR1 SGHDT, CDR2 YYEEEE. This CDR3 spans 15 amino acids. V gave up 4 bases and J gave up 6 bases; unmatched junction bases: 12. In nucleotides, the CDR3 is TGTGCCAGCAGCCGCTTGACAGGGCCCAACCCTGAAGCTTTCTTT. Its translation: CASSRLTGPNPEAFF.

The chain carries TRBV9 and TRBJ2-4, with D tentatively TRBD1 (6 bases). V was clipped by 4 bases and J by 8 bases, with 22 bases between them. CDR1 and CDR2 from the germline V gene are SGDLS and YYNGEE. The CDR3 spans 16 residues. Written as DNA, the CDR3 is TGTGCCAGCAGCCCACGACGGACAGTCCAGAGGGACATTCAGTACTTC. Protein: CASSPRRTVQRDIQYF.

This sequence joins TRBV30 and TRBJ1-4, with a weak D call TRBD1 (6 bases). Germline V CDR1 and CDR2: GTSNPN, SVGIG (reference sequence). V was clipped by 7 bases and J by 5 bases, with 23 bases between them. The CDR3 is made up of 16 amino acids. For the CDR3, the DNA is TGTGCCTCACGAGCGGGGGCGGGAACGAAAAATGAAAAACTGTTTTTT. Translated, it gives CASRAGAGTKNEKLFF.

The chain combines TRBV6-1 with TRBJ1-3; no firm D call. V was pared by 1 base and J by 2 bases, with 12 bases between. Germline V gene lookup returns CDR1 MNHNS and CDR2 SASEGT. The CDR3 is 16 residues long. The CDR3: CASSEGGGLAGNTIYF. Here the CDR3 DNA reads TGTGCCAGCAGTGAAGGGGGTGGTCTCGCTGGAAACACCATATATTTT.

The chain is built from TRBV18 and TRBJ1-3; no reliable D call. CDR1 and CDR2 (germline): KGHSH, LQKENI. V was shortened by 5 bases and J by 4 bases, with 12 bases between the two germline ends. CDR3 length: 14 residues. The DNA of the CDR3 is TGTGCCAGCTCAAGTTTTGGACCCGGAAACACCATATATTTT. This codes for CASSSFGPGNTIYF.

This chain joins TRBV5-4 and TRBJ1-2; 7 bases fit TRBD1. This CDR3 has 15 residues. V shed 4 bases and J 6 bases; nucleotides not matched to a gene: 12. CDR1 is SGHNT and CDR2 is YYREEE in the germline V gene (reference sequence). CDR3 sequence: CASSPLRGGVDGYTF. The CDR3 coding sequence is TGTGCCAGCAGCCCCCTTAGAGGGGGCGTGGATGGCTACACCTTC.

The chain employs TRBV18 and TRBJ1-2; TRBD1 agrees at 9 bases. Trimming at V came to 4 bases and at J to 8 bases, leaving 14 bases not matched to a gene. The CDR3 sequence is 16 residues long. Per the germline V gene, CDR1 is KGHSH and CDR2 is LQKENI. DNA for the CDR3: TGTGCCAGCTCACGGGGGACCTTGACAGGGGGAGGAGGCTACACCTTC. Protein product: CASSRGTLTGGGGYTF.